The 5 T cell receptor beta chains below come from one sample, sequenced in a study of CD8 T cell repertoires and HIV-1 epitope variants. No antigen has been identified for these receptors. Profiled with immunoSEQ multiplex PCR; TCRdb holds only in-frame clones, not every one. The table shows roughly 4,900 clones, with approximately 71% occurring only once. Sequenced material: cultured CD8+ T cells derived from PBMCs. The source is a male donor with HIV.

The CDR3 sequence: CASSQRAGGLSLGEQFF. The CDR3 region has the DNA TGCGCCAGCAGCCAACGGGCGGGGGGCCTCTCGTTGGGTGAGCAGTTCTTC. The chain has TRBV4-3 and TRBJ2-1, with 8 bases aligning to TRBD2. The ends lost 2 bases at V and 9 bases at J; junction bases unmatched: 15. CDR1 is LGHNA, CDR2 YSLEER, per germline. This CDR3 region has 17 residues.

This clone is categorized as large. The genes are TRBV28 and TRBJ2-7; no clear D. CDR1 is MDHEN and CDR2 is SYDVKM in the germline V gene. The CDR3 has 15 residues. Trimming pared 5 bases from V and 3 bases from J, leaving 17 bases between. The CDR3 region has the DNA TGTGCCAGCAGTCCCCGACTGGGCGACCTCTACGAGCAGTACTTC. Translation gives CASSPRLGDLYEQYF.

A single count supports this clone. The chain has TRBV5-6 and TRBJ2-2; TRBD1 matches 7 bases. The CDR3 consists of 16 residues. With 0 bases clipped from V and 3 bases from J, the junction kept 5 bases outside the gene matches. Per germline, CDR1 SGHDT and CDR2 YYEEEE. The CDR3 coding sequence is TGTGCCAGCAGCTTGGGGGACACAGGGGACACCGGGGAGCTGTTTTTT. Translation gives CASSLGDTGDTGELFF.

This clone turned up a few times. The chain has TRBV27 and TRBJ2-1; D is uncertain. The CDR3 runs to 13 residues. The V end lost 6 bases, the J end lost 5 bases, and 11 bases lay between the germline ends. CDR1 and CDR2 from the germline V gene are MNHEY and SMNVEV (reference sequence). The CDR3 DNA is TGTGCCAGCAGCCAAGCGTACAACAATGAGCAGTTCTTC. Its protein is CASSQAYNNEQFF.

The rearrangement uses TRBV7-9 and TRBJ2-7; D uncertain. The CDR3 covers 15 residues. Deletions cut 3 bases from V and 2 bases from J, with 14 bases between. Per germline, CDR1 SEHNR and CDR2 FQNEAQ (reference sequence). The CDR3, as DNA: TGTGCCAGCAGCTTTCGGACGGAAACCCCCTACGAGCAGTACTTC. It yields the protein CASSFRTETPYEQYF.